This T cell receptor beta chain was sequenced in a study of blood T cell repertoires in COVID-19. Generated by immunoSEQ multiplex PCR, the TCRdb table keeps only in-frame clones and is missing some. The sample consists of just over 300,000 clones, around nine tenths of them appearing once. The origin of this receptor is a woman aged 25 to 39 with COVID-19, enrolled during active disease. The sequencing input was peripheral blood.

The CDR3 DNA is TGTGCCAGCAGCCGGGGGCCGGGTGGCTACACCTTC. It yields the protein CASSRGPGGYTF. The chain links TRBV6-2 or TRBV6-3 to TRBJ1-2; possible D gene TRBD1, 6 bases. This CDR3 spans 12 amino acids. CDR1 is MNHEY and CDR2 is SVGEGT in the germline V gene. The V end was cut by 6 bases, the J end by 7 bases, with 12 bases between.